The rows below give T cell receptor beta chains drawn from one sample of a study of cytomegalovirus exposure and HLA in healthy donors. Profiling relied on immunoSEQ multiplex PCR, and the TCRdb table lists in-frame clones only, not all of them. The sample yields 250,000 or so clones, 80% to 95% seen once. Sequencing was done on a sample of PBMCs. The receptor source for this set is a girl aged 2 to 9 in good health and CMV-seronegative. Both conserved end residues are part of each CDR3.

CDR3 length,V gene,CDR3 protein
16,TRBV5-4,CASSLRGQGLNQPQHF
13,TRBV29-1,CSVDLPGHEGYTF
14,TRBV5-1,CASSQGHPNTEAFF
14,TRBV19,CASSARRMNTEAFF
13,TRBV30,CAYRSGMGQPQHF
11,TRBV13,CASSQTGELFF
13,TRBV2,CASSVSSGTEQFF
15,TRBV30,CAWSVDSGGNQPQHF
16,TRBV29-1,CSVDPGDSRSYNEQFF
13,TRBV6-6,CASRQALIGEQFF
18,TRBV7-2,CASSRRPPSGRGESELFF
15,TRBV27,CASSASTGHTDTQYF
14,TRBV19,CASSNYDGNQPQHF
14,TRBV7-2,CASRSTGRGTEAFF
15,TRBV5-1,CASARRAGASNEQFF
16,TRBV28,CASRDIEPDSSYEQYF
15,TRBV5-6,CASSPRSTGNYGYTF
13,TRBV15,CATSRGESNEQFF
14,TRBV9,CASSPTGWGETQYF
14,TRBV5-1,CASREQGKEETQYF
17,TRBV6-1,CASSERPGGSSGNTIYF
16,TRBV19,CASSTIHRDRSEKLFF
11,TRBV30,CAWSVGNEQFF
12,TRBV7-9,CASGTGDTEAFF
14,TRBV28,CASSETGANYGYTF
16,TRBV27,CATGPGQGIIGTEAFF